This TCR beta chain stems from a study of OX40 agonist ivuxolimab in advanced cancers. Concerning the study at large: Ivuxolimab was a fully human IgG2 agonistic monoclonal antibody targeting the costimulatory receptor OX40 (CD134). Three dose-escalation patients achieved partial responses, one with hepatocellular carcinoma and two with cutaneous melanoma. The paper reports the monotherapy dose-escalation portion (N of about 47 patients) of the phase I ivuxolimab trial. Intravenous ivuxolimab was administered to patients every 2 weeks at six dose levels: 0.01, 0.1, 0.3, 1.5, 3 and 10 mg/kg. Patients were allowed to have had prior anti-PD-1, anti-PD-L1 or anti-CTLA-4 therapy, and approximately 40% of the dose-escalation patients had been treated with checkpoint inhibitors. The point of sequencing TCRbeta in the periphery was to test whether ivuxolimab changed TCR sequence diversity and drove clonal T-cell expansion. The dose-escalation cohort was around 83% male with a mean age of approximately 59 years, ranging from roughly 23 to 90. Among the approximately 50 dose-escalation patients, some 19 had hepatocellular carcinoma, 15 or so melanoma, 9 renal cell carcinoma and 9 head and neck cancer. Broad study findings and their caveats: Low levels of normalized T-cell clonal expansion were also seen in some patients who did not respond. The antigen specificity of the peripheral T cells that underwent clonal expansion was not determined. Partial responders in the 0.1-3.0 mg/kg groups had among the lowest normalized peripheral clonal expansion, especially among CD8+ T cells. After ivuxolimab, more expanded clones were found on average in CD8+ T cells than in CD4+ T cells. At doses from 0.1 to 3.0 mg/kg, clonal expansion was seen in both CD4+ and CD8+ blood T cells between baseline and week 6.

This clone was seen a single time. This clone's antigen is unknown. Qualities for individual bases were not recorded, and no much larger clone is one base off. Patients with autoimmune disease history or receiving systemic immunosuppression were excluded from the trial. Peripheral blood for TCR sequencing was drawn from every dose cohort at baseline, at cycle 4 day 1 and at cycle 7 day 1. The samples were taken from a phase I, first-in-human, multicenter, open-label dose-escalation trial of ivuxolimab. The trial enrolled adults with locally advanced or metastatic head and neck squamous cell, hepatocellular, melanoma or renal cell carcinoma. Before TCR sequencing, CD4+ T cells and CD8+ T cells from peripheral blood were sorted into separate populations. Trimming removed 4 bases from V and 2 bases from J, leaving 12 bases between the germline ends. The CDR3 contains 14 residues, cysteine and phenylalanine counted. Left in the record is the CDR3 DNA by itself, 42 bases read in frame from the first base. CDR1 SGHVS and CDR2 FNYEAQ are derived from the germline V gene.

To sequence the TCRbeta CDR3 region, genomic DNA was isolated from the sorted cells. The immunoSEQ Assay was used for sequencing of TCRbeta CDR3 regions. Held by TCRdb, this immuneACCESS table contains in-frame sequences only and omits some clones. Under half of the omission traces to an unresolved V gene where checked; the cause of the rest is unknown. The sample table records around 49,000 clones; approximately 79% of these occur just once. The ten largest clones represent roughly 7.9% of the sample. The source of this sequence is an adult with an advanced solid tumor such as melanoma, head and neck, liver or kidney cancer. Specimen: CD4+ or CD8+ T cells sorted from blood, collected in a trial of the OX40 agonist ivuxolimab. Recombination linked TRBV7-6 to TRBJ2-7; a tentative D call is TRBD1 (5 bases match). The CDR3 is CASSSRVGTYEQYF. The nucleotide sequence is TGTGCCAGCAGCTCCAGGGTGGGGACCTACGAGCAGTACTTC.